The present TCR beta chain was sequenced within a study of shared clonotypes between healthy human individuals (dated by TCRdb to the early 2020s). Background for the entire study: The cohort included three men and two women between 18 and 49 years of age. Per donor, three plates each were used for CD4 naive and CD4 memory, two for CD8 naive, and one for CD8 memory. The study deeply sequenced blood TCR repertoires of about 5 healthy adults to estimate repertoire size and the extent of clonotype sharing between individuals. Different laboratories and diverse techniques were used to prepare libraries and sequence TCR repertoires, to increase sequencing depth and limit assay-specific biases. Per donor, leukapheresis produced somewhere between about 0.94 and 10 billion PBMCs.

Using the deep immunoSEQ assay, multiplex PCR amplified TCR CDR3 regions from genomic DNA. Extracted genomic DNA from each cell subset was spread evenly across all wells of several immunoSEQ 96-well plates, with each plate serving as a replicate. For sorted subsets, approximately 200 ng of genomic DNA, equivalent to about 30,000 T cell genomes, went into each replicate PCR. Purified libraries were quantified with a Qubit 3.0 fluorometer, sized on a Bioanalyzer 2100, and re-quantified with the KAPA Library Quantification kit. A separate single-read 150-cycle Illumina NextSeq 550 flow cell was used to sequence each immunoSEQ 96-well plate. Concerning the study's data processing: The immunoSEQ output contained only junctional sequences without quality scores, so filtering could not match that applied to full-length reads. Sequences were annotated with PyIR, a Python wrapper for IgBLAST v1.9, and V/J genes and CDR3 were assigned using IMGT germline references. Reads were removed for weak V/J assignments (E-value above 1e-6), missing CDR3, stop codons, out-of-frame junctions, or ambiguous translated residues. V3J clonotypes were defined by identical inferred V gene, J gene, and CDR3 amino acid sequence. Percentage overlap between repertoires was calculated by dividing the number of shared unique clonotypes by the size of the smaller repertoire. Repertoire richness was assessed with RTK rarefaction, the Chao1 estimator, and Recon v2.1 estimates of unobserved clonotypes. OLGA was used to compute generation probabilities for all TCRbeta clonotypes that the gDNA method yielded from a few donors. What TCRdb holds here is the immuneACCESS table cut down to in-frame rearrangements. Part of the clones is not present; checked against another copy, under half of the missing clones reflect an unresolved V gene, and the others are unexplained. V, J and clone size are those of that table, while D and trimming were read from the DNA. For this sample there are roughly 1.4 million clones; roughly 98.5% appear just once. The ten largest account for 0.3% to 0.45% of the sample.

Of note for this clone: It has no known antigen specificity. Base qualities are not recorded, but no much larger clone differs from it by a single base.

The cysteine opens and the phenylalanine closes a CDR3 of 16 amino acids. Only CDR3 DNA is held: 48 bases, read in frame from base 1. The germline V gene (reference sequence) supplies CDR1 MNHEY and CDR2 SMNVEV. For this chain, trimming is 5 bases at the V end and 5 bases at the J end, and the number of junction bases without a gene match is 15. Healthy HIV-negative adults with no recently reported acute infections or vaccinations were included as donors. Every donor was a Caucasian adult residing in Nashville, Tennessee, USA. CD4+ T cells were enriched by magnetic negative selection; naive cells were then positively selected on CD45RA, and the negative fraction formed the memory subset. Blood was collected by leukapheresis, and PBMCs were isolated by Ficoll-Histopaque density gradient centrifugation and then cryopreserved in liquid nitrogen vapor phase. Analytical flow cytometry was used to check the purity and quantity of every magnetically sorted T cell population. Each sorted fraction had its genomic DNA isolated and then quantified by UV absorbance on a Nanodrop 2000c.

The study at large found these results: Sampling was limited to blood, and TCR repertoires in tissue likely differ from TCR repertoires in blood. Pairwise subsampling led to the expectation that sequencing depth would affect the degree of clonotype sharing among donors. Estimated clonotype richness was generally larger for naive than for memory subsets. Across a handful of donors, around 5% of naive CD4, over 3% of naive CD8, around 2.1% of memory CD4, and 0.3% to 0.45% of memory CD8 clonotypes were shared. Because the study included a small number of donors, the genetic and exposure-history diversity represented was limited. Clonotypes shared by all four sorted-subset donors showed higher generation probabilities than non-shared clonotypes. Even with the large sequencing depth, rarefaction of the sorted-subset datasets indicated that sequencing was incomplete.

Sequencing used naive CD4+ T cells sorted from blood. What this sample's cell subset or site label stands for: CD45RA+ positively selected. The TCR originated in a man aged 25 to 40 in good health. The V gene is TRBV27 and the J gene is TRBJ2-7; the junction holds 7 bases that match TRBD2. The DNA is as follows: TGTGCCAGCAGTCTCTCAAGACTAGCAAGGACGGACGAGCAGTACTTC. Translated, this gives CASSLSRLARTDEQYF.